The clone carrying this TCR beta chain showed up just once. The antigen remains unidentified. The data belong to a study of shared clonotypes between healthy human individuals. Study observations and caveats: Non-shared clonotypes had lower generation probabilities than those shared by all four donors.

Once extracted for a subset, genomic DNA was divided evenly among several immunoSEQ plates. In the original analysis: As immunoSEQ supplied junction-only sequences (without quality scores), filtering differed. Using immunoSEQ multiplex PCR, the repertoire was profiled, and TCRdb retains in-frame clones only, with some absent. From that table come the V and J calls and clone size; the DNA was used to work out D and trimming. The table has 300,000 to 400,000 clones, about 70% seen once. Trimming took off 0 bases at V and 7 bases at J, with 16 bases between the two ends. This CDR3 region has 15 residues. Germline V gene data show CDR1 as SGHNT and CDR2 as YYREEE (reference sequence).

The receptor was isolated from a man aged 25-45 years in good health. This chain uses TRBV5-4 with TRBJ1-1; D possibly corresponds to TRBD1 (6 bases). The sample taken for sequencing was memory CD4+ T cells sorted from blood. The subset here: CD45RA-negative fraction. The DNA for the CDR3 is TGTGCCAGCAGCTTGGGAGGACAGAGCTTTAATGAAGCTTTCTTT. It is translated as CASSLGGQSFNEAFF. The full variable domain, in which reference TRBV5-4 and TRBJ1-1 provide the parts outside the CDR3, is ETGVTQSPTHLIKTRGQQVTLRCSSQSGHNTVSWYQQALGQGPQFIFQYYREEENGRGNFPPRFSGLQFPNYSSELNVNALELDDSALYLCASSLGGQSFNEAFFGQGTRLTVV.